A selection of T cell receptor beta chains follows, all from one sample in a study of blood T cell repertoires in COVID-19. Assay: immunoSEQ multiplex PCR; the TCRdb copy retains only in-frame clones and omits some. This sample carries about 78,000 clones, over 75% of them seen once, and the ten largest clones take over 9.5%. Sequenced: peripheral blood. Receptors originate from a human donor in a cohort sampled during active COVID-19. Each CDR3 is given with its conserved first and last residue. D genes are given only for firm matches. The listing skips clone size in some rows; elsewhere it reads once, few, many or a size class.

D gene	CDR3 length	J gene	V gene	clone size	CDR3 protein	CDR3 DNA
.	15	TRBJ2-7	TRBV5-4	once	CASSLRGAGPYEQYF	TGTGCCAGCAGCTTGCGGGGGGCCGGACCCTACGAGCAGTACTTC
TRBD2	17	TRBJ2-3	TRBV7-2	.	CASSRRLAGGLLDTQYF	TGTGCCAGCAGCCGCCGACTAGCGGGGGGGCTCTTGGATACGCAGTATTTT
.	12	TRBJ1-4	TRBV5-5	.	CASSLAGEKLFF	TGTGCCAGCAGCTTGGCGGGGGAAAAACTGTTTTTT
.	15	TRBJ1-1	TRBV7-9	.	CASSFGGVVRTEAFF	TGTGCCAGCAGCTTTGGGGGGGTGGTACGCACTGAAGCTTTCTTT
TRBD1	14	TRBJ2-4	TRBV5-1	.	CASSSDRGGDIQYF	TGCGCCAGCAGCTCGGACAGGGGCGGCGACATTCAGTACTTC
TRBD1	15	TRBJ2-7	TRBV2	.	CASSEGQGDYYEQYF	TGTGCCAGCAGTGAGGGACAGGGAGACTACTACGAGCAGTACTTC
.	17	TRBJ1-1	TRBV5-4	.	CASNPPGGAVMNTEAFF	TGTGCCAGCAACCCCCCGGGGGGCGCGGTAATGAACACTGAAGCTTTCTTT
TRBD1	14	TRBJ1-6	TRBV10-3	.	CAISSGQGFSPLHF	TGTGCCATCAGTTCGGGACAGGGGTTTTCACCCCTCCACTTT
TRBD1	14	TRBJ1-6	TRBV30	.	CAWSGDRDNSPLHF	TGTGCCTGGAGTGGTGACAGGGATAATTCACCCCTCCACTTT
.	14	TRBJ2-7	TRBV5-6	.	CASSSARSSYEQYF	TGTGCCAGCAGCTCCGCCCGGAGCTCCTACGAGCAGTACTTC
.	19	TRBJ2-7	TRBV1	.	CTSSLPPCGSGGRTYEQYF	TGCACCAGCAGCCTCCCCCCATGTGGTAGCGGGGGGAGGACCTACGAGCAGTACTTC
TRBD1	14	TRBJ2-1	TRBV10-3	.	CAISGRDRYNEQFF	TGTGCCATCAGTGGCCGGGACAGGTACAATGAGCAGTTCTTC
TRBD1	15	TRBJ2-7	TRBV29-1	.	CSGRTGVIGGYEQYF	TGCAGCGGACGGACAGGGGTAATTGGGGGCTACGAGCAGTACTTC
.	15	TRBJ1-6	TRBV3-1/TRBV3-2	once	CASSHETAYNSPLHF	TGTGCCAGCAGCCATGAAACAGCTTATAATTCACCCCTCCACTTT
.	13	TRBJ2-5	TRBV4-3	.	CASSQGAQETQYF	TGCGCCAGCAGCCAAGGGGCCCAAGAGACCCAGTACTTC
.	16	TRBJ2-5	TRBV9	.	CASSRLQGTGSETQYF	TGTGCCAGCAGCCGACTACAGGGTACCGGTTCGGAGACCCAGTACTTC
TRBD1	15	TRBJ1-1	TRBV6-5	.	CASSTGTGLNTEAFF	TGTGCCAGCAGCACCGGGACAGGGCTGAACACTGAAGCTTTCTTT
TRBD1	15	TRBJ2-3	TRBV5-1	.	CASSSDRARTDTQYF	TGCGCCAGCAGCTCCGACAGGGCCAGGACAGATACGCAGTATTTT
.	16	TRBJ2-3	TRBV5-8	.	CASSLGGGRVTDTQYF	TGTGCCAGCAGCTTGGGCGGGGGCAGGGTAACAGATACGCAGTATTTT
TRBD1	16	TRBJ1-3	TRBV28	once	CASSPTGTGGQGAIYF	TGTGCCAGCAGCCCGACCGGGACAGGGGGCCAGGGGGCCATATATTTT
TRBD1	21	TRBJ2-5	TRBV27	.	CASSPPPRGQGEFSPQETQYF	TGTGCCAGCAGCCCCCCCCCGAGGGGACAGGGGGAGTTTTCACCACAAGAGACCCAGTACTTC
.	13	TRBJ1-5	TRBV11-2	.	CASSLDPGQPQHF	TGTGCCAGCAGCTTAGATCCGGGTCAGCCCCAGCATTTT
TRBD2	15	TRBJ2-1	TRBV18	once	CASSLLAGGTNEQFF	TGTGCCAGCTCACTACTAGCGGGGGGGACCAATGAGCAGTTCTTC
TRBD1	14	TRBJ1-4	TRBV6-2/TRBV6-3	.	CASSPWTGNEKLFF	TGTGCCAGCAGTCCCTGGACAGGAAATGAAAAACTGTTTTTT
.	12	TRBJ2-7	TRBV30	.	CAWNTVGHEQYF	TGTGCCTGGAATACCGTGGGGCACGAGCAGTACTTC